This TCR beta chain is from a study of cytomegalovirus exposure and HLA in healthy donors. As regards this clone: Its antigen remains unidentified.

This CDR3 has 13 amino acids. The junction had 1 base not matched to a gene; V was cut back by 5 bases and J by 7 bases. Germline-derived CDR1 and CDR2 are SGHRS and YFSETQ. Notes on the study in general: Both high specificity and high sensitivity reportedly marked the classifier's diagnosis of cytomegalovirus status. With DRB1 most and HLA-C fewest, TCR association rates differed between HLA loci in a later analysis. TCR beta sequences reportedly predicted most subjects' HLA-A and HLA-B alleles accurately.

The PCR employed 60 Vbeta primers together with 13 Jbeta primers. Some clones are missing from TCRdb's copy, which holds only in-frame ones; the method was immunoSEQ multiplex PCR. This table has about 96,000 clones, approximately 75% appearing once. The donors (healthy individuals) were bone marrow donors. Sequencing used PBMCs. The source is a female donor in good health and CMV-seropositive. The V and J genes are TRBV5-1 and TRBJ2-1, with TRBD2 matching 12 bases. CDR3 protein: CASRTSGSNEQFF. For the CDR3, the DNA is TGCGCCAGCAGGACTAGCGGGAGTAATGAGCAGTTCTTC. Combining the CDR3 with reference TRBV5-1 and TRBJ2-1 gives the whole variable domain KAGVTQTPRYLIKTRGQQVTLSCSPISGHRSVSWYQQTPGQGLQFLFEYFSETQRNKGNFPGRFSGRQFSNSRSEMNVSTLELGDSALYLCASRTSGSNEQFFGPGTRLTVL.